One TCR beta chain is described in this entry. Antigen specificity is unknown. These data are taken from a study of T-cell memory formation after mild COVID-19. For the study at large: In these data, TCR clusters were largely donor specific.

Findings and limits, study-wide: For contracting clones, CD4+ ones sat mainly in CM and EM, CD8+ in EMRA. SARS-CoV-2 specificity of second-wave clones peaking day 37 was unconfirmed.

The V gene lost 0 bases and the J gene lost 12 bases, with 14 bases spanning the gap. CDR1 is MGHRA and CDR2 is YSYEKL in the germline V gene. The CDR3 contains 13 residues. TCR alpha and TCR beta cDNA libraries carrying sample barcodes and UMIs came from 5'RACE with constant-segment primers. TCRdb re-called the 5' RACE reads through MiXCR, storing one row per CDR3 protein. The sample carries fewer than 250,000 distinct CDR3 sequences, under 30% recorded once. The chain uses TRBV4-1 and TRBJ1-1; tentatively, D is TRBD1 (6 bases). Sample: PBMCs or a T cell subset sorted from them (not recorded which). This TCR was sampled from an adult woman who had mild COVID-19 (a few samples of this study predate the infection). Cell type and time point are not known. The CDR3 loop reads CASSQESQGGTFF. The CDR3 nucleotides are TGCGCCAGCAGCCAAGAATCACAGGGAGGTACTTTCTTT.